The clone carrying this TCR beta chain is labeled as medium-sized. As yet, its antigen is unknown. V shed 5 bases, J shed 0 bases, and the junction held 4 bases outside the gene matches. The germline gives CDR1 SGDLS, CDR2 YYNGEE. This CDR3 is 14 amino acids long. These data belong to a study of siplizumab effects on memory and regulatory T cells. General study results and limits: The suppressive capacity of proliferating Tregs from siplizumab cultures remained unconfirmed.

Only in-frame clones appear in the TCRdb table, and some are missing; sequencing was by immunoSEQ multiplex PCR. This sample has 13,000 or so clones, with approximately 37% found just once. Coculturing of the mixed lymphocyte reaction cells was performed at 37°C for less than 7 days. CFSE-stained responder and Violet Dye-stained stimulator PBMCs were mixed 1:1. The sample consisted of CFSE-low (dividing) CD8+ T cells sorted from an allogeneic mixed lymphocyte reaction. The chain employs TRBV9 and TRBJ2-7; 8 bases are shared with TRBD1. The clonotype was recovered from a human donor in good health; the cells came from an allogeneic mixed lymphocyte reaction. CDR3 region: CASSGGQDSYEQYF. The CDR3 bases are TGTGCCAGCAGTGGGGGACAGGACTCCTACGAGCAGTACTTC.